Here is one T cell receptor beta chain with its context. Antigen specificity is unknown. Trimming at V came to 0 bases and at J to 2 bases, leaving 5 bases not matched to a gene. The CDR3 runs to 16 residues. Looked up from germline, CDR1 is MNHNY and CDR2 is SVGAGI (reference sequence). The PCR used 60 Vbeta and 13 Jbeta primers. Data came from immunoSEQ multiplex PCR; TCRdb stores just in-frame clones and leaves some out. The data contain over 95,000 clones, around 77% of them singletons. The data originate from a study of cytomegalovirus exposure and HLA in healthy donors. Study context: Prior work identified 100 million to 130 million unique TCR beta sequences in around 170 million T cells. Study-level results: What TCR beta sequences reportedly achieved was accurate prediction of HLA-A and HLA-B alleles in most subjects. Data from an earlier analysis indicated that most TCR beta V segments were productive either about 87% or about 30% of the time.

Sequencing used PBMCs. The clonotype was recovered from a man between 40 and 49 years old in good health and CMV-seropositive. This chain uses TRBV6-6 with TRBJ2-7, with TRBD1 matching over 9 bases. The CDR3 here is CASSYSWDRVPYEQYF. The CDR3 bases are TGTGCCAGCAGTTACTCGTGGGACAGGGTCCCCTACGAGCAGTACTTC.